Described below is a single TCR beta chain sequence and its context. Its target is not known. The data belong to a study of Ad26.COV2.S vaccination and SARS-CoV-2 variants. Study details: Participants got Ad26.COV2.S intramuscularly, once or twice 56 days apart. General study results and limits: People who got the vaccine or the placebo had similar non-spike TCR breadth. Breadth, reportedly substantial, characterized the spike-specific CD8+ and CD4+ T cell responses after vaccination.

Profiling relied on immunoSEQ multiplex PCR, and the TCRdb table lists in-frame clones only, not all of them. The repertoire includes about 250,000 clones, around 88% of them detected once, and just under 3% sits in the top ten. Treatment given: some 20 received Ad26.COV2.S at low or high dose, single or two shots; 5 received placebo; per-sample allocation not given. Repertoires come from day 63 after the first vaccine or placebo injection. The donor's status was that of an adult aged 18-55 years in Boston. Looked up from germline, CDR1 is SGHTS and CDR2 is YDEGEE. The CDR3 covers 15 residues. The trim removed 1 base at V and 5 bases at J, leaving 6 bases unmatched.

This receptor was obtained from a person aged 18 to 65 who received the Ad26.COV2.S COVID-19 vaccine or a placebo. Material: peripheral blood, obtained in a trial of Ad26.COV2.S vaccine versus placebo. V is TRBV5-8 and J is TRBJ2-5; TRBD2 matches 9 bases. CDR3: CASSLRRGGWETQYF. CDR3 DNA sequence: TGTGCCAGCAGCTTGCGGCGGGGGGGCTGGGAGACCCAGTACTTC.